The rows below give T cell receptor beta chains drawn from one sample of a study of regulatory T cells in long-lasting Graves disease. TCRdb passed the multiplex PCR reads through MiXCR, listing each CDR3 protein once. The table has about 350,000 distinct CDR3 sequences, 15% to 20% seen once; the top ten hold 20% to 25%. This sample was shared with a second study, whose subject was T cells in Graves' hyperthyroidism and ophthalmopathy.

The sample here was peripheral blood mononuclear cells (PBMCs), taken at new diagnosis, from a patient treated with antithyroid drugs. These TCRs come from a young woman with Graves disease. Each CDR3 is given with its conserved first and last residue.

J,V,CDR3
TRBJ1-1,TRBV11-3,CASSVDREDEAFF
TRBJ1-6,TRBV18,CASSEISYNSPLHF
TRBJ2-1,TRBV20-1,CSARGDRGSNEQFF
TRBJ1-5,TRBV6-7,CASKSGGKDISNQPQHF
TRBJ1-1,TRBV10-3,CAITQGQVNTEAFF
TRBJ1-1,TRBV4-1,CASSLNLGQRNTEAFF
TRBJ2-1,TRBV7-9,CASSPRVSQDSYNEQFF
TRBJ1-6,TRBV15,CATSRDRVQNSPLHF
TRBJ1-1,TRBV5-1,CASSLSTGVRTEAFF
TRBJ2-5,TRBV5-1,CASVMTSGGETQYF
TRBJ2-1,TRBV11-2,CASSSGRLVGNEQFF
TRBJ2-7,TRBV10-2,CASSEGSDPYEQYF
TRBJ1-6,TRBV11-2,CASSLPRLRNNSPLHF
TRBJ2-7,TRBV28,CASSRGGYYEQYF
TRBJ2-1,TRBV2,CASSAREGNEQFF
TRBJ1-6,TRBV12-3/TRBV12-4,CASSPTDRFYNSPLHF
-,TRBV5-5,CASSPRQGHSYEQYF
TRBJ2-5,TRBV11-2,CASSSHRGGKTQYF
TRBJ2-5,TRBV20-1,CSASSTRQGKETQYF
TRBJ1-1,TRBV9,CASSDNPGGWMNTEAFF
TRBJ2-3,TRBV6-4,CASSADAEPTDTQYF
TRBJ2-3,TRBV9,CASSPESSTQYF
TRBJ1-1,TRBV10-3,CAIGPLERSGDTEAFF
TRBJ2-7,TRBV30,CAWSPRATSGRQRNYEQYF
TRBJ1-2,TRBV20-1,CSAVAGDYGYTF
TRBJ2-2,TRBV15,CATTNGGRAGAGELFF
TRBJ2-2,TRBV27,CASSLRGLPGELFF
TRBJ2-1,TRBV20-1,CSARGLAGGPGNEQFF
TRBJ2-3,TRBV10-1,CASSDIAGVTPDTQYF
TRBJ2-5,TRBV11-1,CASSTGTSGSKVYQETQYF
TRBJ2-5,TRBV5-8,CASSGGWSGRLAVETQYF
TRBJ2-5,TRBV18,CASSPPSLAGVETQYF
TRBJ2-7,TRBV15,CATSRGAEYEQYF